This TCR beta chain is from a study of CXCR3-negative and CXCR3-positive naive CD8 T cells. Study summary: There were approximately 140 million TRB reads altogether, and each library had about 1.5 +/- 0.3 million of them.

It was by 5' RACE with UMI labels that the TRB cDNA libraries were prepared. Using the 5' RACE reads, TCRdb records one entry per CDR3 protein without DNA. The data include over 55,000 distinct CDR3 sequences; the top ten clones carry roughly a quarter. Each CD8+ T cell subset was sorted in triplicate, a few hundred thousand cells each. The CDR3 runs 13 residues. Germline CDR1 and CDR2: GTSNPN and SVGIG (reference sequence). The rearrangement uses TRBV30 and TRBJ2-7. The TCR comes from a human donor in good health. Some clones in this sample may be carry-over from other donors' samples. The sequencing sample was made of memory CD8+ T cells from blood. The chain's CDR3 is CAWSPQSSYEQYF.